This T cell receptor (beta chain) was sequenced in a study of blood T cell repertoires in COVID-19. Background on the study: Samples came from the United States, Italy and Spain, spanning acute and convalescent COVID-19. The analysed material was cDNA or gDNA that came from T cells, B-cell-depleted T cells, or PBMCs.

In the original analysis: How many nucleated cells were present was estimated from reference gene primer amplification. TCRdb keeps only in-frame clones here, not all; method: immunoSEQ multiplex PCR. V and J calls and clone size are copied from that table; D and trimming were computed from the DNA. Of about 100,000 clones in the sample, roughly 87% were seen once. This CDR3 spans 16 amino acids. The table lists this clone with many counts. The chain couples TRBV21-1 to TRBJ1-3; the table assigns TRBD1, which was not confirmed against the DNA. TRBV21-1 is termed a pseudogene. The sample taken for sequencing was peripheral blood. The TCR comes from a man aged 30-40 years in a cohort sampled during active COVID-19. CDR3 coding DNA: TGTGCCAGAAGCATGGCCGACAGGGCGTTTGGAAACACCATATATTTT. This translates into CARSMADRAFGNTIYF.